Below, one T cell receptor beta chain is given with its context. Profiled with immunoSEQ multiplex PCR; TCRdb holds only in-frame clones, not every one. This table holds about 28,000 clones. These data come from a study of T cells in women clearing cervical HPV infection. Study information: HLA type could not be excluded as a confounder.

The sequencing sample was made of blood buffy coat. The receptor was derived from a woman aged 18-70 years with a cervical HPV16 infection that either progressed to CIN3+ or cleared (not recorded which).

CDR3 DNA, as far as it was read: TGCGCCAGCCGCGGGACAGGGGGAAACTATGGC. Translating it yields CASRGTGGNYG. The CDR3 in full is CASRGTGGNYGYTF. This chain connects TRBV5-1 to TRBJ1-2, with 11 nucleotides matching TRBD1. The read ends 3 residues before the CDR3 terminus; that terminus is restored from the germline J gene. Germline V CDR1 and CDR2: SGHRS, YFSETQ. Trimming removed 7 bases from V and 2 bases from J; junction bases left unmatched: 4. The CDR3 spans 14 residues. The whole variable domain, filled in from reference TRBV5-1 and TRBJ1-2, reads KAGVTQTPRYLIKTRGQQVTLSCSPISGHRSVSWYQQTPGQGLQFLFEYFSETQRNKGNFPGRFSGRQFSNSRSEMNVSTLELGDSALYLCASRGTGGNYGYTFGSGTRLTVV.